The 14 T cell receptor beta chains listed next were all sequenced from one sample in a study of PD-L1 blockade in urothelial cancer. Libraries were prepared by immunoSEQ multiplex PCR; TCRdb keeps only in-frame clonotypes and omits some of them. The table shows about 45,000 clones, with roughly four fifths occurring only once. Time point indicated: peripheral blood 6 weeks after treatment start. Material: PBMCs, obtained around atezolizumab (anti-PD-L1) treatment. All receptors derive from a man in his sixties with urothelial cancer.

This clone was detected only once. Since a much larger clone is just one base distant, this may be a read error. V and J are TRBV19 and TRBJ2-7; TRBD1 matches 10 bases. Trimming at V came to 5 bases and at J to 3 bases, leaving 4 bases not matched to a gene. The CDR3 is 14 residues long. Germline CDR1 and CDR2: LNHDA and SQIVND (reference sequence). CDR3 protein: CASSPRTGGYEQYF. CDR3 DNA: TGTGCCAGTAGTCCCCGGACAGGGGGCTACGAGCAGTACTTC.

The chain is built from TRBV6-6 and TRBJ2-2; possibly TRBD2 for D (6 bases). Germline V lookup: CDR1 MNHNY, CDR2 SVGAGI (reference sequence). The CDR3 extends over 16 amino acids. V dropped 0 bases and J dropped 4 bases, with 12 bases sitting between them. The CDR3: CASSYSWGDTTGELFF. CDR3 DNA sequence: TGTGCCAGCAGTTACTCTTGGGGGGATACCACCGGGGAGCTGTTTTTT.

The rearrangement links TRBV2 to TRBJ1-2; D might be TRBD1 (5 bases). Per germline, CDR1 SNHLY and CDR2 FYNNEI. Trimming shortened V by 1 base and J by 5 bases, and 17 bases separated the two germline ends. The CDR3 has 16 amino acids. As DNA, the CDR3 is TGTGCCAGCAGTGAAGAGGCGGCAGACAGAACATATGGCTACACCTTC. Encoded protein: CASSEEAADRTYGYTF.

In its sample, this clone was seen a few times. The rearrangement joins TRBV18 to TRBJ2-1; 11 nucleotides line up with TRBD2. The junction had 6 bases not matched to a gene; V was cut back by 5 bases and J by 6 bases. Germline assignment: CDR1 KGHSH and CDR2 LQKENI. The CDR3 has 15 residues. CDR3 nucleotides: TGTGCCAGCTCAAATACTAGCGGGGGCCGCAATGAGCAGTTCTTC. Translation: CASSNTSGGRNEQFF.

CDR3 sequence (DNA): TGTGCCAGCAGTTACTCGACATCCTCCAATCAGCCCCAGCATTTT. Translation: CASSYSTSSNQPQHF. J is TRBJ1-5 and V is TRBV6-6; D is uncertain. V lost 0 bases to trimming and J lost 3 bases, with 9 bases between them. The CDR3 consists of 15 residues. Germline CDR1 is MNHNY and CDR2 is SVGAGI (reference sequence).

A single count supports this clone. The gene calls are TRBV19 and TRBJ2-6, with D maybe TRBD2 (5 bases). The V gene's germline CDR1 is LNHDA and CDR2 SQIVND (reference sequence). Trimming shortened V by 4 bases and J by 2 bases, and 9 bases separated the two germline ends. The CDR3 extends over 15 amino acids. Here the CDR3 reads CASSNSGTGANVLTF. The CDR3 DNA is TGTGCCAGTAGTAATTCGGGGACTGGGGCCAACGTCCTGACTTTC.

This clone occurred once. V usage is TRBV6-1 and J usage is TRBJ2-3; TRBD1 is a possible D gene (5 bases). CDR3 length: 11 residues. Germline loops: CDR1 MNHNS, CDR2 SASEGT. Deletions cut 9 bases from V and 8 bases from J, with 12 bases between. The CDR3 nucleotides are TGTGCCAGTCAAAGGGGTGGTACGCAGTATTTT. Translation gives CASQRGGTQYF.

This chain connects TRBV7-9 to TRBJ1-6; D not resolved. This CDR3 region has 12 residues. The V end was cut by 5 bases, the J end by 9 bases, with 8 bases between. Germline V gives CDR1 SEHNR, CDR2 FQNEAQ (reference sequence). The CDR3 protein is CASSRERSPLHF. Here the CDR3 DNA reads TGTGCCAGCAGCCGTGAGCGTTCACCCCTCCACTTT.

The chain is built from TRBV2 and TRBJ1-6, with 9 bases that match TRBD1. Germline V gene data show CDR1 as SNHLY and CDR2 as FYNNEI. This CDR3 contains 13 residues. With V trimmed by 6 bases and J by 9 bases, 3 bases remained unmatched. The CDR3 protein is CASSPDRGSPLHF. DNA of the CDR3: TGTGCCAGCAGCCCGGACAGGGGTTCACCCCTCCACTTT.

The chain is built from TRBV27 and TRBJ2-2; D perhaps matches TRBD2 (6 bases). Deletions cut 5 bases from V and 6 bases from J, with 16 bases between. The germline V gene encodes CDR1 MNHEY and CDR2 SMNVEV (reference sequence). The CDR3 runs to 15 residues. CDR3 bases: TGTGCCAGCAGTCCGCGGGGCCGTGGGGCCGGGGAGCTGTTTTTT. Translated: CASSPRGRGAGELFF.

The chain joins TRBV10-3 to TRBJ1-5; TRBD1 matches at 8 bases. Germline trimming cut 4 bases from V and 15 bases from J; bases unmatched to any gene: 5. This CDR3 is built from 11 residues. The germline gives CDR1 ENHRY, CDR2 SYGVKD. This CDR3 reads CAISAGQDLHF. CDR3 bases: TGTGCCATCAGTGCGGGACAGGACCTGCATTTT.

This clone was observed a handful of times. The chain links TRBV10-3 to TRBJ1-5; D ambiguous. Germline assignment: CDR1 ENHRY and CDR2 SYGVKD. Deletions cut 2 bases from V and 7 bases from J, with 9 bases between. The CDR3 is 13 residues long. In DNA form, the CDR3 reads TGTGCCATCAGTGAGACCGGGTCCCAGCCCCAGCATTTT. It specifies CAISETGSQPQHF.

The genes are TRBV6-5 and TRBJ1-2; 8 bases are a match to TRBD1. Germline trimming cut 6 bases from V and 6 bases from J; bases unmatched to any gene: 9. Germline CDR1 MNHEY, CDR2 SVGAGI. The CDR3 is made up of 14 amino acids. CDR3 bases: TGTGCCAGCAGCCCTAGGACAGGGAATAATGGCTACACCTTC. Protein product: CASSPRTGNNGYTF.

The V and J genes are TRBV2 and TRBJ2-1; 7 nucleotides agree with TRBD2. CDR1 and CDR2 from the germline V gene are SNHLY and FYNNEI. With V trimmed by 4 bases and J by 7 bases, 7 bases remained unmatched. This CDR3 contains 14 residues. CDR3 protein: CASSVAGVRNEQFF. DNA for the CDR3: TGTGCCAGCAGTGTGGCGGGAGTTAGAAATGAGCAGTTCTTC. Using reference TRBV2 and TRBJ2-1 for the parts outside the CDR3, the full variable domain is EPEVTQTPSHQVTQMGQEVILRCVPISNHLYFYWYRQILGQKVEFLVSFYNNEISEKSEIFDDQFSVERPDGSNFTLKIRSTKLEDSAMYFCASSVAGVRNEQFFGPGTRLTVL.